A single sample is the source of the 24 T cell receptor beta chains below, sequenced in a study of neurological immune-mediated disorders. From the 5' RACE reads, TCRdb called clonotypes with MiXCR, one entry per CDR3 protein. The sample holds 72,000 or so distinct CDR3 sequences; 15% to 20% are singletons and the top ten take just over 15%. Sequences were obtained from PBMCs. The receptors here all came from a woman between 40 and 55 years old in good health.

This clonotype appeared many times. CDR3 in DNA: TGCAGTGCCAAAGACAGGGGGGCCACAGATACGCAGTATTTT. It codes for CSAKDRGATDTQYF. The chain uses TRBV20-1 and TRBJ2-3; TRBD1 matches 9 bases. The CDR3 extends over 14 amino acids. CDR1 and CDR2 (germline): DFQATT, SNEGSKA (reference sequence). Unmatched junction bases numbered 6, after V lost 6 bases and J lost 2 bases.

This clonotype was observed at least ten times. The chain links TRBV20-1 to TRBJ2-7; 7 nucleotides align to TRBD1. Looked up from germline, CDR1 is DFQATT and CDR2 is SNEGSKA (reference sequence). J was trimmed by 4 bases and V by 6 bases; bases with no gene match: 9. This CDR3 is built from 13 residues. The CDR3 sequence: CSANDRARYEQYF. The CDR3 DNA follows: TGCAGTGCGAACGACAGGGCGAGATACGAGCAGTACTTC.

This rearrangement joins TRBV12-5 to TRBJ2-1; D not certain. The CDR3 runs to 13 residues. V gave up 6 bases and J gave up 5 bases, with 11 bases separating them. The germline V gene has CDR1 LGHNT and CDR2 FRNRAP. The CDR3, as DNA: TGTGCTAGTGGATCCACGGATAACAATGAGCAGTTCTTC. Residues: CASGSTDNNEQFF.

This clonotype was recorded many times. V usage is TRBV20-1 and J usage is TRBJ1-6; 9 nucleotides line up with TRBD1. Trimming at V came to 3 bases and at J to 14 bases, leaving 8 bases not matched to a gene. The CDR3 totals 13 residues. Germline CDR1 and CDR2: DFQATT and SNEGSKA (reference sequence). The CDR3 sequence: CSASPGTGFTLHF. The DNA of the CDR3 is TGCAGTGCTAGTCCCGGGACAGGGTTCACCCTCCACTTT.

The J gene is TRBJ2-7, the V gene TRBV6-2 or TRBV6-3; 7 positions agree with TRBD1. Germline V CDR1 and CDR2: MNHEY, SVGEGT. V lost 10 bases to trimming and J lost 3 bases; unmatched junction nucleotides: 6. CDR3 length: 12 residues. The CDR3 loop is CATNPGGYEQYF. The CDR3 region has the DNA TGTGCCACCAACCCAGGGGGCTACGAGCAGTACTTC.

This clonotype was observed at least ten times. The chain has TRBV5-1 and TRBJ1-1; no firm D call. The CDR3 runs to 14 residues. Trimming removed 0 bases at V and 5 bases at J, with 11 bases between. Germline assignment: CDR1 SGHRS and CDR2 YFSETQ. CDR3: CASSLGHPGTEAFF. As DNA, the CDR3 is TGCGCCAGCAGCTTGGGACACCCGGGGACTGAAGCTTTCTTT. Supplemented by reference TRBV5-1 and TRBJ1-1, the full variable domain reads KAGVTQTPRYLIKTRGQQVTLSCSPISGHRSVSWYQQTPGQGLQFLFEYFSETQRNKGNFPGRFSGRQFSNSRSEMNVSTLELGDSALYLCASSLGHPGTEAFFGQGTRLTVV.

The CDR3: CASSSLGGQETQYF. The CDR3 nucleotides read TGTGCCAGCAGCTCTCTAGGGGGTCAGGAGACCCAGTACTTC. This chain links TRBV11-3 with TRBJ2-5, with a possible D match to TRBD1 (6 bases). Germline CDR1 SGHNT, CDR2 YENEEA. The CDR3 sequence is 14 residues long. V was cut by 4 bases and J by 5 bases, with 14 bases left in between.

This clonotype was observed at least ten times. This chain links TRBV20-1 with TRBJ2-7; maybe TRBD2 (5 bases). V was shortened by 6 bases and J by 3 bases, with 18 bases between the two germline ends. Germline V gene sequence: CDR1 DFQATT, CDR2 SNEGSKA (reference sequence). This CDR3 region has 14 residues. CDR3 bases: TGCAGTGCCTTAGCGATGGGGAACATCTACGAGCAGTACGTC. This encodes CSALAMGNIYEQYV.

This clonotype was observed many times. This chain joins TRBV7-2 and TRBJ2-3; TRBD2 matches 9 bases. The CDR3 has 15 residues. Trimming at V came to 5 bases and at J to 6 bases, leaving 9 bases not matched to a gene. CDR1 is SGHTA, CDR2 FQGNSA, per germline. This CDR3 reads CASSQQAGGWDTQYF. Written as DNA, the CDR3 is TGTGCCAGCAGCCAACAAGCGGGGGGCTGGGATACGCAGTATTTT. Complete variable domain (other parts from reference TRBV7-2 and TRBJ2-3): GAGVSQSPSNKVTEKGKDVELRCDPISGHTALYWYRQSLGQGLEFLIYFQGNSAPDKSGLPSDRFSAERTGGSVSTLTIQRTQQEDSAVYLCASSQQAGGWDTQYFGPGTRLTVL.

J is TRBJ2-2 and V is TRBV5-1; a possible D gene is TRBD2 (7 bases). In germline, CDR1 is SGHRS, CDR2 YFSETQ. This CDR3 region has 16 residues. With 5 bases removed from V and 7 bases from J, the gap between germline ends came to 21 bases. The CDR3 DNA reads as TGCGCCAGCAGTCCTAGCCCGGGGGGCCTTGTCGGGGAGCTGTTTTTT. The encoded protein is CASSPSPGGLVGELFF.

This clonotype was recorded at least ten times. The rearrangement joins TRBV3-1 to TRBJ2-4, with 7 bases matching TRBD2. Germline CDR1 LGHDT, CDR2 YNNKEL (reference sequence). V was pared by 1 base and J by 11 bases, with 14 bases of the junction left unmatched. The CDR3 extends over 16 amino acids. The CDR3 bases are TGTGCCAGCAGCCAAGGAGGGGAGGGCCCCAGGAGCGTTCAGTACTTC. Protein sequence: CASSQGGEGPRSVQYF.

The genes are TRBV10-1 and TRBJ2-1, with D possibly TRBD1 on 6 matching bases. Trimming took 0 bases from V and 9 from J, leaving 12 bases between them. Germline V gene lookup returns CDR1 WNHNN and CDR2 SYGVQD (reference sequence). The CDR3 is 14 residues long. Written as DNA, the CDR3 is TGCGCCAGCAGTGAGTCGGGGGCAGGAGGTGAGCAGTTCTTC. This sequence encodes CASSESGAGGEQFF.

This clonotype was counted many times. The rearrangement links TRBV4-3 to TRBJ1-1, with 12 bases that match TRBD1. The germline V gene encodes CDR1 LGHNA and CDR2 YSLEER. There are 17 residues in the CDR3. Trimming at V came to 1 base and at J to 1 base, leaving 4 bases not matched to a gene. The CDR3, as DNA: TGCGCCAGCAGCCAAGTCGGGACAGGGGGCGCGAACACTGAAGCTTTCTTT. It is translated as CASSQVGTGGANTEAFF.

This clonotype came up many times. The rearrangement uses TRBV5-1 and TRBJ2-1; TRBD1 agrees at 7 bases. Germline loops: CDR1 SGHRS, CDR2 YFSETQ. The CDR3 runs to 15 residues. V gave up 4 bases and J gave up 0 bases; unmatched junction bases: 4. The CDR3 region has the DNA TGCGCCAGCAGCCAAGGGACAGCCTCCTACAATGAGCAGTTCTTC. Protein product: CASSQGTASYNEQFF.

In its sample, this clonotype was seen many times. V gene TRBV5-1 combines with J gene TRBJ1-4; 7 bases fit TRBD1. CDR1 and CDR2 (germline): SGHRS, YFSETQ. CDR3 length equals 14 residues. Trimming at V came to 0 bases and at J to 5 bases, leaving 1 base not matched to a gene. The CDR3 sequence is CASSLATGNEKLFF. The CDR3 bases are TGCGCCAGCAGCTTGGCGACAGGGAATGAAAAACTGTTTTTT.

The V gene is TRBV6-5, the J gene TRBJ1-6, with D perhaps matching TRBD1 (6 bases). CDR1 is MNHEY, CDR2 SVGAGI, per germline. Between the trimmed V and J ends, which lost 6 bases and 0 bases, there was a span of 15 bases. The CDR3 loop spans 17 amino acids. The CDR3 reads CASRQSVGASYNSPLHF. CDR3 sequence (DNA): TGTGCCAGCAGGCAATCGGTGGGGGCCTCCTATAATTCACCCCTCCACTTT.

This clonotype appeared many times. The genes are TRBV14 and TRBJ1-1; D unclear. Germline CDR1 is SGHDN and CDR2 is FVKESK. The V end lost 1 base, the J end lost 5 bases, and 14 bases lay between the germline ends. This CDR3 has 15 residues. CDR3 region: CASSQVEPPGTEAFF. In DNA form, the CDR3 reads TGTGCCAGCAGCCAAGTGGAACCCCCCGGGACTGAAGCTTTCTTT.

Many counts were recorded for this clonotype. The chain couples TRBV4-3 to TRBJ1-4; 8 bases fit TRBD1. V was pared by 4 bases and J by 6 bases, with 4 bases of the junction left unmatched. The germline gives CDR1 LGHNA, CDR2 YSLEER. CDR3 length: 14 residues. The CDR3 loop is CASSRAGGDEKLFF. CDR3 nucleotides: TGCGCCAGCAGCCGCGCAGGGGGCGATGAAAAACTGTTTTTT.

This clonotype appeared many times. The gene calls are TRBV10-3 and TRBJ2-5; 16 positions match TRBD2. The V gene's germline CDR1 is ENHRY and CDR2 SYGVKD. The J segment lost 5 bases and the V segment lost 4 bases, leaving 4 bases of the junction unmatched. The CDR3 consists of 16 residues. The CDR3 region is CAISGGLAGGLETQYF. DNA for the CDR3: TGTGCCATCAGTGGGGGACTAGCGGGGGGGCTGGAGACCCAGTACTTC.

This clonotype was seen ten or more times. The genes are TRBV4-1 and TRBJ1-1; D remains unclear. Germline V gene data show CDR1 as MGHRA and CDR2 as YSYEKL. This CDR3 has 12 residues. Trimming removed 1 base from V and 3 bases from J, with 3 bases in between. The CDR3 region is CASSQVDTEAFF. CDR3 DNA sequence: TGCGCCAGCAGCCAAGTCGACACTGAAGCTTTCTTT.

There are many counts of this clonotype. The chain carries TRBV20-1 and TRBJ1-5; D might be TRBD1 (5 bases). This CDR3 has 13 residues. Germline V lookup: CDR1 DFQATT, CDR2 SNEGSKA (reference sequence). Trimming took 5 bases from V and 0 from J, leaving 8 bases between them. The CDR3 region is CSALGPSNQPQHF. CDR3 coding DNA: TGCAGTGCTCTGGGACCTAGCAATCAGCCCCAGCATTTT.

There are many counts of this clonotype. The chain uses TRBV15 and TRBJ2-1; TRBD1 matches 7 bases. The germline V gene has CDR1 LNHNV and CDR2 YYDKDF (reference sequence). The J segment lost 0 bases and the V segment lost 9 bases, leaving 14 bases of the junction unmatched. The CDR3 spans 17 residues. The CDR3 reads CATTTGTGAYSYNEQFF. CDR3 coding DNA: TGTGCCACTACGACAGGGACCGGGGCCTACTCCTACAATGAGCAGTTCTTC.

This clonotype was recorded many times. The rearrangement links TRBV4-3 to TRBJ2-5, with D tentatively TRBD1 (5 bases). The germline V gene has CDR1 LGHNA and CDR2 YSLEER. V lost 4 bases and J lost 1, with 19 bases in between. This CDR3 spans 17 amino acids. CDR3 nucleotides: TGCGCCAGCAGCCTCAATGCCCAGGTTACAGGCCAAGAGACCCAGTACTTC. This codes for CASSLNAQVTGQETQYF.

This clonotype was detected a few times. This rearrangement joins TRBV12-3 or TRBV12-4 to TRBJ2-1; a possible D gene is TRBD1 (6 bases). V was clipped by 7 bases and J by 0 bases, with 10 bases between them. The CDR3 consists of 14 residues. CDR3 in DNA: TGTGCCAGCACGGAAGGGGGCTCCTACAATGAGCAGTTCTTC. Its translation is CASTEGGSYNEQFF.